The clone carrying this T cell receptor (beta chain) came up a few times. Its cognate antigen is unknown. Before any sequencing was done, the ViraFEST assay used viral peptide pools to expand antigen-specific CD4+ T cells. Investigators separated out CD4+ T cells once less than 11 days of culture had passed. Each participant was given two doses of one vaccine (BNT162b2 or mRNA-1273). The CDR3 is 14 residues long. V dropped 4 bases and J dropped 0 bases, with 9 bases sitting between them. Germline assignment: CDR1 KGHSH and CDR2 LQKENI. The record originates from a study of vaccination effects on CD4 cells after COVID-19. Overall study results and limits: Late in the post-vaccination period, infection-induced and vaccine-induced clones underwent marked clonal contraction.

Clones were read by immunoSEQ multiplex PCR, and TCRdb kept only the in-frame ones, dropping some. The sample consists of fewer than 35,000 clones, roughly four fifths of them appearing once. The starting material was CD4+ T cells from PBMCs cultured with HCoV-229E spike peptides, obtained after COVID-19 vaccination. V usage is TRBV18 and J usage is TRBJ1-1; a weak D match, TRBD1 (5 bases). This sequence was found in a human donor who received a COVID-19 vaccine. The CDR3 DNA follows: TGTGCCAGCTCACAGCAACAGGTGAACACTGAAGCTTTCTTT. It specifies CASSQQQVNTEAFF.